This T cell receptor beta chain was sequenced in a study of OX40 agonist ivuxolimab in advanced cancers. Study background: One hepatocellular carcinoma and a couple of cutaneous melanoma patients partially responded.

Blood sampling was done at baseline, cycle 4 day 1, and cycle 7 day 1. Produced via immunoSEQ multiplex PCR; TCRdb's table is partial and in-frame only. The table has around 62,000 clones, about four fifths seen once; the top ten hold roughly 5.8%. Study-level points and caveats: Determination of antigen specificity was not performed for the expanded peripheral T cells.

A note on this clone: Its specificity is not known.

V dropped 9 bases and J dropped 3 bases, with 18 bases sitting between them. The germline V gene has CDR1 MNHEY and CDR2 SVGAGI. The CDR3 covers 14 residues. This sequence joins TRBV6-5 and TRBJ2-7, with D perhaps TRBD2 (6 bases). The sequence derives from an adult with an advanced solid tumor such as melanoma, head and neck, liver or kidney cancer. The sequenced sample was CD4+ or CD8+ T cells sorted from blood, obtained in a trial of the OX40 agonist ivuxolimab. The CDR3 protein is CASSRGGRNYEQYF. The CDR3 nucleotides read TGTGCCAGTTCCCGGGGAGGACGGAACTACGAGCAGTACTTC.